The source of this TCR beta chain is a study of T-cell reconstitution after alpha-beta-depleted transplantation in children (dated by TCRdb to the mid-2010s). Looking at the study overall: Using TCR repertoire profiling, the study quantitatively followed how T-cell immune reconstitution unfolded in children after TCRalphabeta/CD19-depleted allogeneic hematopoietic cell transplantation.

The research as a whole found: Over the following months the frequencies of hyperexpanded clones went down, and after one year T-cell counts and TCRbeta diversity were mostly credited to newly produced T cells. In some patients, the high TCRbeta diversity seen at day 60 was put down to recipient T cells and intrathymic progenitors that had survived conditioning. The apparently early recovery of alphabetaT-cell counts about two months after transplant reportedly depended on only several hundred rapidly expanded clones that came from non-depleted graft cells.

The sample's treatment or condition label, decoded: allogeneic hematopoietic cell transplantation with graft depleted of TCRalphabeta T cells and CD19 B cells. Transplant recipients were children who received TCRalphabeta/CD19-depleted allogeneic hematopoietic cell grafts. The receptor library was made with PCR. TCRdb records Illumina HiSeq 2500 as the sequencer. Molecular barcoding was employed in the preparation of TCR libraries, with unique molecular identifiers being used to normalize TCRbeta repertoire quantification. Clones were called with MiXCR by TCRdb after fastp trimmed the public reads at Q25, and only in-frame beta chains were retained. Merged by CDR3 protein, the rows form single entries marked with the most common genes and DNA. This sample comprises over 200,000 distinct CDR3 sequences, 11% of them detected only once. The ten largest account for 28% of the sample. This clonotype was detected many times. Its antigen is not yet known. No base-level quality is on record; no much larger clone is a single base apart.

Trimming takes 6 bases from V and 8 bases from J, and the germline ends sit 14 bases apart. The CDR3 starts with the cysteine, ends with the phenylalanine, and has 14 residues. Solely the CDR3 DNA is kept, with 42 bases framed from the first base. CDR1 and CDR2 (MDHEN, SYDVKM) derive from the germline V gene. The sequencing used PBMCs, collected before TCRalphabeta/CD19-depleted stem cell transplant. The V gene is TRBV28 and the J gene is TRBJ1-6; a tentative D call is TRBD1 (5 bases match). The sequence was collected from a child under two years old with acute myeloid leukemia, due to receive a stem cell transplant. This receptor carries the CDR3 CASSPRGGYSPLHF. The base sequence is TGTGCCAGCAGCCCCCGGGGGGGTTATTCACCCCTCCACTTT.